Below are 19 T cell receptor beta chains sequenced from a single sample in a study of blood T cell repertoires in COVID-19. The protocol was immunoSEQ multiplex PCR, while the TCRdb copy is restricted to in-frame clones and leaves out a portion. There are 250,000 or so clones in the sample; around 90% occur only once, and 5.2% lies in the top ten. What was sequenced was peripheral blood. These receptors originate from an older woman with COVID-19, enrolled during active disease.

This chain links TRBV27 with TRBJ2-1; 14 bases match TRBD2. From germline, CDR1 is MNHEY and CDR2 SMNVEV (reference sequence). The CDR3 has 18 amino acids. J was trimmed by 7 bases and V by 4 bases; bases with no gene match: 12. CDR3 residues: CASSSFPGLAGDGNEQFF. CDR3 nucleotides: TGTGCCAGCAGTTCTTTCCCGGGACTAGCGGGAGATGGTAATGAGCAGTTCTTC.

The rearrangement links TRBV5-4 to TRBJ2-3, with D hard to call. V lost 6 bases and J lost 1, with 9 bases in between. CDR1 is SGHNT, CDR2 YYREEE, per germline (reference sequence). CDR3 length: 13 residues. The CDR3 DNA sequence: TGTGCCAGCACCATCGGTGGCACAGATACGCAGTATTTT. Protein: CASTIGGTDTQYF.

This clone was found a few times. The CDR3, as DNA: TGTGCCAGCGGAATAGCGGGAGGGATATACAATGAGCAGTTCTTC. It yields the protein CASGIAGGIYNEQFF. This chain joins TRBV7-9 and TRBJ2-1; 11 nucleotides agree with TRBD2. The junction had 7 bases not matched to a gene; V was cut back by 8 bases and J by 4 bases. This CDR3 is 15 amino acids long. The germline V gene has CDR1 SEHNR and CDR2 FQNEAQ (reference sequence).

In its sample, this clone was seen a few times. V gene TRBV27 combines with J gene TRBJ1-2; a weak D match, TRBD1 (6 bases). Germline V gene sequence: CDR1 MNHEY, CDR2 SMNVEV (reference sequence). V was pared by 9 bases and J by 2 bases, with 10 bases between. This CDR3 has 12 amino acids. CDR3 in DNA: TGTGCCAGTACTACAGGGAACTATGGCTACACCTTC. Residues: CASTTGNYGYTF.

The chain combines TRBV7-2 with TRBJ2-7; a weak D match, TRBD2 (6 bases). CDR1 SGHTA and CDR2 FQGNSA come from the germline V gene. Trimming took 3 bases from V and 5 from J, leaving 14 bases between them. CDR3 size: 14 residues. CDR3 in amino acids: CASSFLGGMDEQYF. The CDR3 DNA reads TGTGCCAGCAGCTTCCTTGGGGGGATGGACGAGCAGTACTTC.

This chain uses TRBV27 with TRBJ1-6; TRBD1 might be the D (6 bases). CDR1 MNHEY and CDR2 SMNVEV come from the germline V gene (reference sequence). Trimming took 3 bases from V and 5 from J, leaving 14 bases between them. This CDR3 contains 16 residues. The CDR3 nucleotides are TGTGCCAGCAGTTTTATACAGGGTCGAAATAATTCACCCCTCCACTTT. It codes for CASSFIQGRNNSPLHF.

With regard to this clone: This CDR3 is also generated by other DNA sequences in the sample. V usage is TRBV28 and J usage is TRBJ1-2, with D maybe TRBD1 (5 bases). The CDR3 contains 12 residues. The V end lost 5 bases, the J end lost 4 bases, and 8 bases lay between the germline ends. Germline assignment: CDR1 MDHEN and CDR2 SYDVKM. The CDR3 here is CASSKQGYGYTF. The CDR3, as DNA: TGTGCCAGCAGTAAGCAGGGCTATGGCTACACCTTC.

V usage is TRBV7-8 and J usage is TRBJ1-2, with 7 bases aligning to TRBD1. There are 15 residues in the CDR3. The trim removed 3 bases at V and 4 bases at J, leaving 8 bases unmatched. Per the germline V gene, CDR1 is SGHVS and CDR2 is FQNEAQ. The CDR3 bases are TGTGCCAGCAGCTTGGAGACAGGGAGCACCTATGGCTACACCTTC. Translating it yields CASSLETGSTYGYTF.

The CDR3 region is CASSSLYEQYF. The CDR3 DNA is TGCGCCAGCAGCTCCCTCTACGAGCAGTACTTC. The chain employs TRBV5-1 and TRBJ2-7; D unclear. Germline V lookup: CDR1 SGHRS, CDR2 YFSETQ. The CDR3 consists of 11 residues. V lost 3 bases and J lost 3, with 4 bases in between.

The chain's CDR3 is CASTGGGEQYF. As DNA, the CDR3 is TGTGCCAGCACCGGGGGGGGCGAGCAGTACTTC. This sequence joins TRBV28 and TRBJ2-7; 8 bases are shared with TRBD2. J was trimmed by 6 bases and V by 7 bases; bases with no gene match: 2. The CDR3 is 11 residues long. The germline gives CDR1 MDHEN, CDR2 SYDVKM.

The chain joins TRBV19 to TRBJ2-2, with 8 bases lining up with TRBD1. The CDR3 sequence is 17 residues long. CDR1 is LNHDA, CDR2 SQIVND, per germline (reference sequence). J was trimmed by 2 bases and V by 3 bases; bases with no gene match: 8. The CDR3 reads CASSITHRGTNTGELFF. The CDR3 bases are TGTGCCAGTAGTATTACTCACAGGGGGACCAACACCGGGGAGCTGTTTTTT.

V usage is TRBV19 and J usage is TRBJ2-1, with D maybe TRBD1 (6 bases). V dropped 3 bases and J dropped 4 bases, with 10 bases sitting between them. This CDR3 is 14 amino acids long. CDR1 LNHDA and CDR2 SQIVND come from the germline V gene (reference sequence). CDR3 bases: TGTGCCAGTAGTATCGAGGACAGTTACAATGAGCAGTTCTTC. Protein: CASSIEDSYNEQFF.

The chain is built from TRBV3-1 (or the pseudogene TRBV3-2) and TRBJ2-1, with 9 positions matching TRBD2. CDR1 LGHDT and CDR2 YNNKEL come from the germline V gene (reference sequence). This CDR3 spans 15 amino acids. Trimming cost V 1 base and J 7 bases; bases outside gene matches: 5. CDR3 coding DNA: TGTGCCAGCAGCCAAGGAACTAGCGGGCTGAATGAGCAGTTCTTC. Translation gives CASSQGTSGLNEQFF.

CDR3 nucleotides: TGCAGCGGGACAGAGGGCGCAGATACGCAGTATTTT. Its translation is CSGTEGADTQYF. This sequence joins TRBV29-1 and TRBJ2-3; the D gene is possibly TRBD1 (6 bases). V was pared by 7 bases and J by 4 bases, with 12 bases between. Germline CDR1 reads SQVTM; CDR2 reads ANQGSEA. The CDR3 consists of 12 residues.

The chain couples TRBV6-5 to TRBJ1-1, with D tentatively TRBD1 (6 bases). Trimming pared 2 bases from V and 5 bases from J, leaving 9 bases between. CDR1 is MNHEY and CDR2 is SVGAGI in the germline V gene. This CDR3 region has 13 residues. The CDR3 nucleotides read TGTGCCAGCAGTTACGAGGGGGTTACTGAAGCTTTCTTT. Amino acids: CASSYEGVTEAFF.

The chain recombines TRBV4-2 with TRBJ1-1; D not resolved. Germline CDR1 LGHNA, CDR2 YNFKEQ. The V and J ends lost 9 bases and 3 bases respectively, with 17 bases between them. This CDR3 is 14 amino acids long. CDR3 in DNA: TGTGCCAGTACATCGGGGTACACCGACACTGAAGCTTTCTTT. Encoded protein: CASTSGYTDTEAFF.

The V gene is TRBV10-3, the J gene TRBJ2-1, with 12 bases that match TRBD2. The CDR3 is made up of 14 amino acids. With V trimmed by 6 bases and J by 8 bases, 5 bases remained unmatched. The germline V gene encodes CDR1 ENHRY and CDR2 SYGVKD. The CDR3 sequence is CAIRLAGGWDEQFF. CDR3 nucleotides: TGTGCCATCAGGCTAGCGGGAGGGTGGGATGAGCAGTTCTTC.

This clone was found once. The V gene is TRBV3-1 (or the pseudogene TRBV3-2), the J gene TRBJ2-3; weak D call: TRBD2 (5 bases). This CDR3 is built from 17 residues. V lost 2 bases and J lost 1, with 16 bases in between. Per the germline V gene, CDR1 is LGHDT and CDR2 is YNNKEL (reference sequence). This CDR3 is CASSQKSGFGGTDTQYF. The CDR3 nucleotides are TGTGCCAGCAGCCAAAAGAGCGGTTTTGGGGGCACAGATACGCAGTATTTT.

The CDR3 region has the DNA TGTGCCAGCAGCTTTTTGGGACTAGCGGGAGTCGGGGAGCTGTTTTTT. Its translation: CASSFLGLAGVGELFF. The rearrangement uses TRBV7-2 and TRBJ2-2; 14 nucleotides match TRBD2. This CDR3 region has 16 residues. Germline loops: CDR1 SGHTA, CDR2 FQGNSA. With V trimmed by 3 bases and J by 7 bases, 4 bases remained unmatched.